These T cell receptor beta chains were read from a single sample in a study of STAT5B mutations in CD4+ large granular lymphocyte leukemia. Profiling relied on immunoSEQ multiplex PCR, and the TCRdb table lists in-frame clones only, not all of them. The sample holds 20,000 to 25,000 clones, about two thirds seen once. The sample comprised CD4+ T cells from blood buffy coats. The receptors originated from a human donor in good health. The CDR3 runs from the conserved cysteine through the conserved F or W. A D gene is named only where the DNA matches it firmly. The size field is filled for only some rows; it gives once, few, many or a size class.

TRBJ1-6,.,TRBV29-1,.,CSVRGVGGSPLHF,TGCAGCGTGAGGGGGGTTGGGGGTTCACCCCTCCACTTT
TRBJ2-3,TRBD2,TRBV28,.,CASSGQLAGDLYGTQYF,TGTGCCAGCAGTGGCCAACTAGCGGGGGATCTCTACGGTACGCAGTATTTT
TRBJ2-7,.,TRBV28,.,CASGKTVSSYEQYF,TGTGCCAGCGGTAAAACTGTGAGCTCCTACGAGCAGTACTTC
TRBJ1-2,.,TRBV6-5,.,CASSERVDNYGYTF,TGTGCCAGCAGTGAGCGGGTGGACAACTATGGCTACACCTTC
TRBJ2-7,.,TRBV5-1,.,CASSLAVGREQYF,TGCGCCAGCAGCTTGGCCGTGGGGAGGGAGCAGTACTTC
TRBJ2-7,.,TRBV18,.,CASSTWGYEQYF,TGTGCCAGCTCGACATGGGGATACGAGCAGTACTTC
TRBJ2-1,.,TRBV7-3,.,CASSLSGVNEQFF,TGTGCCAGCAGCTTGTCAGGAGTTAATGAGCAGTTCTTC
TRBJ1-6,TRBD1,TRBV4-2,.,CASSQEPGQGGSPLHF,TGTGCCAGCAGCCAAGAACCGGGACAGGGCGGTTCACCCCTCCACTTT
TRBJ1-1,.,TRBV19,.,CASSKRRQDTEAFF,TGTGCCAGTTCGAAACGCCGACAGGACACTGAAGCTTTCTTT
TRBJ2-3,TRBD2,TRBV9,.,CASSTEGGLAGGRSTDTQYF,TGTGCCAGCAGCACGGAGGGCGGACTAGCGGGGGGGCGGAGCACAGATACGCAGTATTTT
TRBJ1-5,.,TRBV11-2,few,CASSLFGQPQHF,TGTGCCAGCAGCCTCTTTGGTCAGCCCCAGCATTTT
TRBJ1-1,.,TRBV27,.,CASSWRGGHRISEAFF,TGTGCCAGCAGTTGGAGGGGGGGGCATAGGATCTCTGAAGCTTTCTTT
TRBJ2-7,.,TRBV5-1,.,CASSLRASPSYEQYF,TGCGCCAGCAGCTTGAGGGCTAGCCCCTCCTACGAGCAGTACTTC
TRBJ1-4,.,TRBV5-1,.,CASSPGSATNEKLFF,TGCGCCAGCAGCCCTGGGTCTGCAACTAATGAAAAACTGTTTTTT
TRBJ2-3,TRBD1,TRBV9,.,CASSLSGQASTDTQYF,TGTGCCAGCAGCCTTTCCGGACAGGCTAGCACAGATACGCAGTATTTT
TRBJ2-7,TRBD2,TRBV7-3,few,CASSLLRGSSYEQYF,TGTGCCAGCAGCTTATTGCGGGGGTCCTCCTACGAGCAGTACTTC
TRBJ2-7,.,TRBV7-3,.,CASSLGAGPTYEQYF,TGTGCCAGCAGCTTAGGGGCAGGGCCCACCTACGAGCAGTACTTC
TRBJ2-7,.,TRBV16,few,CASSQSGREQYF,TGTGCCAGCAGCCAATCGGGACGCGAGCAGTACTTC
TRBJ1-3,.,TRBV19,.,CASSTGVGRGNTIYF,TGTGCCAGTAGTACAGGGGTAGGGCGCGGAAACACCATATATTTT
TRBJ1-4,TRBD1,TRBV5-5,.,CASSSQGGGEKLFF,TGTGCCAGCAGCTCCCAGGGGGGAGGTGAAAAACTGTTTTTT
TRBJ1-5,TRBD1,TRBV7-9,.,CASSLEAGGLTQPQHF,TGTGCCAGCAGCTTAGAGGCAGGGGGCTTAACTCAGCCCCAGCATTTT
TRBJ2-2,.,TRBV6-1,.,CASGGRALNTGELFF,TGTGCCAGCGGGGGTAGGGCCTTGAACACCGGGGAGCTGTTTTTT
TRBJ1-1,TRBD1,TRBV2,few,CAGKTGTEAFF,TGTGCCGGAAAGACAGGGACTGAAGCTTTCTTT
TRBJ2-1,TRBD1,TRBV7-3,.,CASSFRDRGSEQFF,TGTGCCAGCAGCTTCCGGGACAGGGGAAGTGAGCAGTTCTTC
TRBJ1-2,.,TRBV15,once,CATSSRGGNYGYTF,TGTGCCACCAGCTCCCGGGGCGGTAACTATGGCTACACCTTC
TRBJ1-1,.,TRBV9,.,CASSERGRTEAFF,TGTGCCAGCAGCGAACGGGGGCGCACTGAAGCTTTCTTT
TRBJ1-2,.,TRBV11-3,few,CASSSLTDYGYTF,TGTGCCAGCAGCTCCCTGACAGACTATGGCTACACCTTC